One and the same sample provided the 23 T cell receptor beta chains below, sequenced in a study of radiotherapy plus CTLA-4 blockade in lung cancer. Data came from immunoSEQ multiplex PCR; TCRdb stores just in-frame clones and leaves some out. The sample gives tens of thousands of clones, over 80% of which show up once; roughly 15% is in the top ten. The sample consisted of peripheral blood, taken from a patient treated with radiotherapy plus ipilimumab. The receptors stem from a human donor with non-small cell lung cancer that progressed on radiotherapy plus ipilimumab.

The chain combines TRBV7-3 with TRBJ2-7, with 7 bases matching TRBD1. V was clipped by 4 bases and J by 11 bases; unmatched bases: 8. The germline V gene encodes CDR1 SGHTA and CDR2 FQGTGA. The CDR3 length is 12 residues. The CDR3 nucleotides are TGTGCCAGCAGCTCGGCCACAGGGGAGAAGTACTTC. It codes for CASSSATGEKYF.

The rearrangement links TRBV11-2 to TRBJ2-7; D remains unclear. From germline, CDR1 is SGHAT and CDR2 FQNNGV. Trimming removed 1 base from V and 0 bases from J, with 16 bases in between. The CDR3 runs 17 residues. CDR3 DNA sequence: TGTGCCAGCAGCTTAGGTAGGTCGGCAGATTCCTCCTACGAGCAGTACTTC. It yields the protein CASSLGRSADSSYEQYF.

The rearrangement joins TRBV29-1 to TRBJ2-7; 11 nucleotides align to TRBD2. CDR3 length equals 12 residues. Germline CDR1 reads SQVTM; CDR2 reads ANQGSEA. V lost 6 bases and J lost 5; bases outside the gene matches: 3. CDR3 DNA: TGCAGCGTGACTAGCGGGGTCAACGAGCAGTACTTC. It codes for CSVTSGVNEQYF.

V and J are TRBV15 and TRBJ2-1; 8 positions agree with TRBD1. The J segment lost 0 bases and the V segment lost 5 bases, leaving 12 bases of the junction unmatched. CDR3 length: 18 residues. Germline lookup yields CDR1 LNHNV and CDR2 YYDKDF (reference sequence). The DNA of the CDR3 is TGTGCCACCAGCCCACAATCGGGGACAGGAGACTCCTACAATGAGCAGTTCTTC. Translated, it gives CATSPQSGTGDSYNEQFF.

This clone was counted once. The chain has TRBV12-5 and TRBJ2-7, with TRBD1 matching 9 bases. V dropped 1 base and J dropped 2; count of bases not matched to a gene: 6. CDR1 and CDR2 from the germline V gene are LGHNT and FRNRAP. The CDR3 contains 16 residues. For the CDR3, the DNA is TGTGCTAGTGGTTTGGCGGTGGGACAGGGACCCTACGAGCAGTACTTC. This sequence encodes CASGLAVGQGPYEQYF. Supplemented by reference TRBV12-5 and TRBJ2-7, the full variable domain reads DARVTQTPRHKVTEMGQEVTMRCQPILGHNTVFWYRQTMMQGLELLAYFRNRAPLDDSGMPKDRFSAEMPDATLATLKIQPSEPRDSAVYFCASGLAVGQGPYEQYFGPGTRLTVT.

The chain carries TRBV4-2 and TRBJ1-4, with D maybe TRBD1 (6 bases). Trimming left V 3 bases short and J 2 bases short, with 10 bases between. This CDR3 contains 15 residues. CDR1 and CDR2 (germline): LGHNA, YNFKEQ. CDR3 bases: TGTGCCAGCAGCCACGACAGGTGGACTAATGAAAAACTGTTTTTT. Residues: CASSHDRWTNEKLFF.

There are a few counts of this clone. The chain is built from TRBV19 and TRBJ1-5; D gene uncertain. The CDR3 extends over 14 amino acids. Trimming shortened V by 5 bases and J by 0 bases, and 8 bases separated the two germline ends. CDR1 and CDR2 from the germline V gene are LNHDA and SQIVND (reference sequence). CDR3 loop: CASSGPYSNQPQHF. The CDR3 DNA is TGTGCCAGTAGTGGCCCCTATAGCAATCAGCCCCAGCATTTT. Full variable domain (missing parts from reference TRBV19 and TRBJ1-5): DGGITQSPKYLFRKEGQNVTLSCEQNLNHDAMYWYRQDPGQGLRLIYYSQIVNDFQKGDIAEGYSVSREKKESFPLTVTSAQKNPTAFYLCASSGPYSNQPQHFGDGTRLSIL.

The chain employs TRBV5-1 and TRBJ2-3, with 7 bases lining up with TRBD1. Per germline, CDR1 SGHRS and CDR2 YFSETQ. The ends lost 2 bases at V and 5 bases at J; junction bases unmatched: 5. The CDR3 runs 14 residues. CDR3 sequence reads: CASSLGQAGDTQYF. CDR3 bases: TGCGCCAGCAGCTTAGGACAGGCGGGAGATACGCAGTATTTT.

This clone was seen only once. This chain connects TRBV18 to TRBJ1-2, with D possibly being TRBD1 (5 bases). With 4 bases removed from V and 2 bases from J, the gap between germline ends came to 14 bases. CDR1 is KGHSH and CDR2 is LQKENI in the germline V gene. The CDR3 totals 15 residues. CDR3 in DNA: TGTGCCAGCTCACTTAGTGGGACGTCAAACTATGGCTACACCTTC. This gives the protein CASSLSGTSNYGYTF.

This clone was seen a few times. The CDR3 region is CATLRASGGPDTQYF. For the CDR3, the DNA is TGCGCCACCCTGCGGGCTAGCGGGGGACCAGATACGCAGTATTTT. The chain recombines TRBV23-1 with TRBJ2-3, with 10 bases that match TRBD2. TRBV23-1 is given ORF status, its function remaining uncertain. The CDR3 is 15 amino acids. J gave up 4 bases and V 10 bases, and 11 bases lay outside the gene matches.

As to this clone: Other nucleotide sequences in the sample specify the same CDR3. The CDR3 region is CASSVRGGSTDTQYF. In DNA, the CDR3 is TGTGCCAGCAGCGTAAGAGGGGGAAGCACAGATACGCAGTATTTT. This chain connects TRBV9 to TRBJ2-3, with D maybe TRBD1 (6 bases). CDR1 SGDLS and CDR2 YYNGEE come from the germline V gene. The CDR3 is 15 amino acids. V was pared by 1 base and J by 0 bases, with 9 bases between.

The V gene is TRBV7-2, the J gene TRBJ2-7; the D is unclear. V was cut by 5 bases and J by 2 bases, with 4 bases left in between. The CDR3 is 11 residues long. CDR1 is SGHTA and CDR2 is FQGNSA in the germline V gene. The CDR3 protein is CASSQAYEQYF. The CDR3 DNA follows: TGTGCCAGCAGCCAGGCCTACGAGCAGTACTTC.

This clone occurred once. The CDR3 reads CASSLDYGTFNEQFF. DNA for the CDR3: TGTGCCAGCAGCTTAGACTACGGGACATTCAATGAGCAGTTCTTC. V is TRBV7-2 and J is TRBJ2-1; weak D call: TRBD1 (6 bases). Germline values: CDR1 SGHTA, CDR2 FQGNSA. The germline V and J ends were trimmed by 1 base and 6 bases, with 13 bases remaining between them. The length of the CDR3 is 15 residues.

The V gene is TRBV7-2, the J gene TRBJ1-4; tentatively, D is TRBD1 (6 bases). CDR3 size: 14 residues. Trimming stripped 5 bases from V and 10 bases from J, with 17 bases between. CDR1 SGHTA and CDR2 FQGNSA come from the germline V gene. The CDR3: CASSQSWDTTKLFF. CDR3 in DNA: TGTGCCAGCAGCCAATCCTGGGACACAACAAAACTGTTTTTT.

Written as DNA, the CDR3 is TGCGCCAGCAGCCAAGATCCCCGGACAGGGGCTTTCACAGATACGCAGTATTTT. It yields the protein CASSQDPRTGAFTDTQYF. The chain carries TRBV4-3 and TRBJ2-3; 9 bases are a match to TRBD1. Germline V CDR1 and CDR2: LGHNA, YSLEER. The CDR3 spans 18 residues. Germline trimming cut 0 bases from V and 2 bases from J; bases unmatched to any gene: 9.

The rearrangement links TRBV19 to TRBJ2-3; a possible D gene is TRBD2 (6 bases). Trimming cost V 5 bases and J 1 base, with 10 bases left between them. The CDR3 runs 14 residues. Looked up from germline, CDR1 is LNHDA and CDR2 is SQIVND (reference sequence). CDR3 in DNA: TGTGCCAGTAGTCCGATAGCGGGCACAGATACGCAGTATTTT. This sequence encodes CASSPIAGTDTQYF.

V is TRBV30 and J is TRBJ2-7; 10 bases map to TRBD1. The CDR3 is 14 amino acids. V dropped 3 bases and J dropped 2; count of bases not matched to a gene: 4. Germline CDR1 reads GTSNPN; CDR2 reads SVGIG (reference sequence). The CDR3, as DNA: TGTGCCTGGAGAAGGGACAGGGGTCCCTACGAGCAGTACTTC. This encodes CAWRRDRGPYEQYF.

This sequence joins TRBV2 and TRBJ1-2, with TRBD1 as a possible D gene (5 bases). Trimming took 10 bases from V and 11 from J, leaving 23 bases between them. The CDR3 runs to 13 residues. CDR1 is SNHLY, CDR2 FYNNEI, per germline. CDR3 loop: CANQGSPGISYTF. The CDR3 nucleotides are TGTGCCAACCAGGGCAGCCCTGGTATTAGTTACACCTTC.

V and J are TRBV28 and TRBJ1-1; D not certain. The V gene's germline CDR1 is MDHEN and CDR2 SYDVKM. V was clipped by 6 bases and J by 1 base, with 9 bases between them. This CDR3 is built from 13 residues. The CDR3 here is CASRFPANTEAFF. The DNA of the CDR3 is TGTGCCAGCAGGTTTCCAGCGAACACTGAAGCTTTCTTT. The full variable domain, completed using reference TRBV28 and TRBJ1-1, is DVKVTQSSRYLVKRTGEKVFLECVQDMDHENMFWYRQDPGLGLRLIYFSYDVKMKEKGDIPEGYSVSREKKERFSLILESASTNQTSMYLCASRFPANTEAFFGQGTRLTVV.

The chain joins TRBV4-2 to TRBJ2-7; 12 positions agree with TRBD1. Germline CDR1 and CDR2: LGHNA and YNFKEQ. J lost 5 bases, V lost 5 bases, and 4 bases had no gene match. The CDR3 length is 14 residues. CDR3 sequence: CASSTGTGGHEQYF. Here the CDR3 DNA reads TGTGCCAGCAGCACCGGGACAGGGGGCCACGAGCAGTACTTC.

The CDR3 DNA sequence: TGCAGCGTTGATATTCGGAACACTGAAGCTTTCTTT. It codes for CSVDIRNTEAFF. The chain links TRBV29-1 to TRBJ1-1; D is undetermined. With 3 bases removed from V and 1 base from J, the gap between germline ends came to 6 bases. This CDR3 is built from 12 residues. Germline V gives CDR1 SQVTM, CDR2 ANQGSEA.

The rearrangement joins TRBV19 to TRBJ2-7; no reliable D call. V shed 3 bases and J shed 0 bases, with 9 bases lying between them. Germline values: CDR1 LNHDA, CDR2 SQIVND (reference sequence). CDR3 length: 14 residues. The CDR3 DNA is TGTGCCAGTAGTATTCGACTGAGCTCCTACGAGCAGTACTTC. This sequence encodes CASSIRLSSYEQYF. The whole variable domain, remainder taken from reference TRBV19 and TRBJ2-7, is DGGITQSPKYLFRKEGQNVTLSCEQNLNHDAMYWYRQDPGQGLRLIYYSQIVNDFQKGDIAEGYSVSREKKESFPLTVTSAQKNPTAFYLCASSIRLSSYEQYFGPGTRLTVT.

The gene calls are TRBV7-6 and TRBJ2-1; 11 positions match TRBD2. The CDR3 is made up of 14 amino acids. The germline CDR1 and CDR2 sequences are SGHVS and FNYEAQ. Trimming removed 3 bases from V and 8 bases from J; junction bases left unmatched: 3. The CDR3 sequence is CASSLGTSGHEQFF. CDR3 nucleotides: TGTGCCAGCAGCTTGGGGACTAGCGGACATGAGCAGTTCTTC.